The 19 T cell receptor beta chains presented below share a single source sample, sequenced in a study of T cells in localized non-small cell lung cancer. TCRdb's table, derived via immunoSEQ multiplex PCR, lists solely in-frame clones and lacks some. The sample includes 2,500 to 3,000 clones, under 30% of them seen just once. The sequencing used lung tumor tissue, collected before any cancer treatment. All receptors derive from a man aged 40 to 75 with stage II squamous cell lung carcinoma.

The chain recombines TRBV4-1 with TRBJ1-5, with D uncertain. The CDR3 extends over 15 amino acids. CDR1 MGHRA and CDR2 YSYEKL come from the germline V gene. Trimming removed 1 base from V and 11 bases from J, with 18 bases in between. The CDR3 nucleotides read TGCGCCAGCAGCCAAGTGGGCAGCGCTCCGGGATCCCAGCATTTT. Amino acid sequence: CASSQVGSAPGSQHF.

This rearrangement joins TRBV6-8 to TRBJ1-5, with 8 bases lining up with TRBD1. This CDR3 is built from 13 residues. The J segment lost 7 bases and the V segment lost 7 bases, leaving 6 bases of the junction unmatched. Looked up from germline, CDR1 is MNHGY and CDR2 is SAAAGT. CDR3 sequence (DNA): TGTGCCAGCACAGGGGGCGCAGAGCAGCCCCAGCATTTT. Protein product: CASTGGAEQPQHF.

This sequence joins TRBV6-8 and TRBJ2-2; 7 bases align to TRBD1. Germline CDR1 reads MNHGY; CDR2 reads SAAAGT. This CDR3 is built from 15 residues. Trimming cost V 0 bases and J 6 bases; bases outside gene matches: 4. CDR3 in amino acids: CASSYSTGQSGELFF. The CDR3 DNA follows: TGTGCCAGCAGTTACTCGACAGGGCAGTCCGGGGAGCTGTTTTTT.

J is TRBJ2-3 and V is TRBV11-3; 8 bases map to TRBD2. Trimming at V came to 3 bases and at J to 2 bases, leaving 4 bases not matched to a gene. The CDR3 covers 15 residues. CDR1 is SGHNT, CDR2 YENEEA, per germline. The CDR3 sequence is CASSFSGRATDTQYF. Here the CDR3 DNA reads TGTGCCAGCAGCTTTTCCGGGAGGGCCACAGATACGCAGTATTTT.

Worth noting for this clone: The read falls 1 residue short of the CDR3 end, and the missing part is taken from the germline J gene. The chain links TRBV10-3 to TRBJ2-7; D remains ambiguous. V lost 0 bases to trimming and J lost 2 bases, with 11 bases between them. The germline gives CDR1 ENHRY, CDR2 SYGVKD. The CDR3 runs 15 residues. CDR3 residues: CAISESVLSTYEQYF. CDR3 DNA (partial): TGTGCCATCAGTGAGTCAGTTCTTTCTACCTACGAGCAGTAC.

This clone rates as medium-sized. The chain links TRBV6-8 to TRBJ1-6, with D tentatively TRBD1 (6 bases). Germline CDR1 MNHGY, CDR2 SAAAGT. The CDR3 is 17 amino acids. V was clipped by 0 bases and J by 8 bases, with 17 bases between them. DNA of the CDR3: TGTGCCAGCAGTTACTCGATCACGGGCCAGGGGCATTCACCCCTCCACTTT. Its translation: CASSYSITGQGHSPLHF.

CDR3 loop: CASQAGGNYNEQFF. Written as DNA, the CDR3 is TGCGCCAGCCAAGCGGGGGGGAACTACAATGAGCAGTTCTTC. The rearrangement joins TRBV10-2 to TRBJ2-1, with TRBD2 matching 10 bases. Germline trimming cut 8 bases from V and 3 bases from J; bases unmatched to any gene: 4. The CDR3 extends over 14 amino acids. From germline, CDR1 is WSHSY and CDR2 SAAADI.

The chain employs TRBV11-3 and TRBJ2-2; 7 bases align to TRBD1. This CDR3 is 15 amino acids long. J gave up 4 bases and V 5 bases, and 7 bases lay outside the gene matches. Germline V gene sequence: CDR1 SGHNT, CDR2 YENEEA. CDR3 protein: CASSLPSGGTGELFF. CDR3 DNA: TGTGCCAGCAGCCTCCCCTCAGGGGGCACCGGGGAGCTGTTTTTT.

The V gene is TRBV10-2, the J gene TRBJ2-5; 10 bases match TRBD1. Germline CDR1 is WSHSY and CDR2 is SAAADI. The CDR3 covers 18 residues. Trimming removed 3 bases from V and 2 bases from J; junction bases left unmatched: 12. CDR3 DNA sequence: TGCGCCAGCAGTGACAGGGGGTCGGGACAGGGGTCGCAAGAGACCCAGTACTTC. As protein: CASSDRGSGQGSQETQYF.

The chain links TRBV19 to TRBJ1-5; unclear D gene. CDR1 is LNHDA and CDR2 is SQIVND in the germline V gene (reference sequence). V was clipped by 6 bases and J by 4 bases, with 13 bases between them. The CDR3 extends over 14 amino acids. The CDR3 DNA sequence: TGTGCCAGTAGATTGATGTGGGGAAATCAGCCCCAGCATTTT. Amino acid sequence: CASRLMWGNQPQHF.

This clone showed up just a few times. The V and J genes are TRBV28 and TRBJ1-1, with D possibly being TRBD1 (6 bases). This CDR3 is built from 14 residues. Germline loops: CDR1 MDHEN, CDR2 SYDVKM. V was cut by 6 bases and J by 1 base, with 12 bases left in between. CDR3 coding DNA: TGTGCCAGCAGCCATTGGACAGAGAACACTGAAGCTTTCTTT. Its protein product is CASSHWTENTEAFF.

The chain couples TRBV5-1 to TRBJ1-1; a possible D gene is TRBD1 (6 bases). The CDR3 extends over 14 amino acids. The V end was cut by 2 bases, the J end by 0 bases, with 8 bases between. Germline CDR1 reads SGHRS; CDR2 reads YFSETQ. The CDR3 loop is CASSLGGLNTEAFF. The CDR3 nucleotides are TGCGCCAGCAGCTTAGGGGGATTGAACACTGAAGCTTTCTTT.

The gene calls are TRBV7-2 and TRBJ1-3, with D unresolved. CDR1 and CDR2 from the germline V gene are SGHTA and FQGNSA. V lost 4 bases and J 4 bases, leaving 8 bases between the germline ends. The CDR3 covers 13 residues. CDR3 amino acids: CASSYMGGNTIYF. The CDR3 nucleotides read TGTGCCAGCAGCTACATGGGAGGAAACACCATATATTTT. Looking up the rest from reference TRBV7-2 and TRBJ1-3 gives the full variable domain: GAGVSQSPSNKVTEKGKDVELRCDPISGHTALYWYRQSLGQGLEFLIYFQGNSAPDKSGLPSDRFSAERTGGSVSTLTIQRTQQEDSAVYLCASSYMGGNTIYFGEGSWLTVV.

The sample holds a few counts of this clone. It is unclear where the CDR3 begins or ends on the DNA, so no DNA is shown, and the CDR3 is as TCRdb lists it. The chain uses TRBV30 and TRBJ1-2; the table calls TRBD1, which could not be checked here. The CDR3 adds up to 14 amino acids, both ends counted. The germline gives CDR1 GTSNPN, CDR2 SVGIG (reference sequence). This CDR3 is CACSARDRSYGYTF.

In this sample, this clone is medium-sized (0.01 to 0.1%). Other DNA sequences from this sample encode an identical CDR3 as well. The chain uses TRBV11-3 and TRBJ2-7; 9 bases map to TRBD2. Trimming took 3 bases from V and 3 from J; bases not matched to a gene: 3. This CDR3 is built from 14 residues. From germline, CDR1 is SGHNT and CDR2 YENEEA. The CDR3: CASSLELAGYEQYF. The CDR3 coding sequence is TGTGCCAGCAGCTTGGAACTAGCGGGCTACGAGCAGTACTTC.

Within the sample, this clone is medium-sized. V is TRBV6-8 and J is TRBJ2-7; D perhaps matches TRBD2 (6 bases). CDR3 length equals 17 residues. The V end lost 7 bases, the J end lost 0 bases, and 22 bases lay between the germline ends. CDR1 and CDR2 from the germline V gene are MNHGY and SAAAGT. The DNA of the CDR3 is TGTGCCAGCACCCCAAAACCGGGACTGACGAGCTCCTACGAGCAGTACTTC. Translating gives CASTPKPGLTSSYEQYF.

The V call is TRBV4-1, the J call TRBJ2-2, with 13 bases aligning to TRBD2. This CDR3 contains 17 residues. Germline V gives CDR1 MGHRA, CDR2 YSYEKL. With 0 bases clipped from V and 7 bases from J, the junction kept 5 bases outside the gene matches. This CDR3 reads CASSQDPTSGRSGELFF. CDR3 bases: TGCGCCAGCAGCCAAGACCCGACTAGCGGGAGGAGCGGGGAGCTGTTTTTT.

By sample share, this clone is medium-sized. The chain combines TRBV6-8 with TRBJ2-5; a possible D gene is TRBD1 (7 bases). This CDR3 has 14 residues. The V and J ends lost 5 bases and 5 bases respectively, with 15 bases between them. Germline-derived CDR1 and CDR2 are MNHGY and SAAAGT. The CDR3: CASSPGGGMETQYF. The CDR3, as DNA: TGTGCCAGCAGTCCTGGAGGGGGCATGGAGACCCAGTACTTC.

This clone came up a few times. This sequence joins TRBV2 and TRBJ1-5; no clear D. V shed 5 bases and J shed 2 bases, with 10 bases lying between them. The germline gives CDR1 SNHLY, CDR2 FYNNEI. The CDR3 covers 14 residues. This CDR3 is CASSSVGGNQPQHF. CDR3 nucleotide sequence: TGTGCCAGCAGTTCTGTGGGAGGCAATCAGCCCCAGCATTTT.